Below, 25 T cell receptor beta chains from the same sample are listed, as sequenced in a study of blood T cell repertoires in COVID-19. The assay was immunoSEQ multiplex PCR, and TCRdb's table has in-frame clones only and misses some. This table holds 200,000 to 250,000 clones, about 80% found once. Sequencing was done on a sample of PBMCs or T cells enriched from blood (not recorded which). These receptors were obtained from a woman between 45 and 60 years old who had been exposed to COVID-19.

The chain couples TRBV13 to TRBJ2-7; possibly TRBD2 for D (7 bases). Per the germline V gene, CDR1 is PRHDT and CDR2 is FYEKMQ (reference sequence). This CDR3 contains 15 residues. V lost 5 bases and J 0 bases, leaving 14 bases between the germline ends. The CDR3 region has the DNA TGTGCCAGCAGCCTGCGGGGGACACACTCCTACGAGCAGTACTTC. Its protein is CASSLRGTHSYEQYF. The variable domain in full, with the rest retrieved from reference TRBV13 and TRBJ2-7, is AAGVIQSPRHLIKEKRETATLKCYPIPRHDTVYWYQQGPGQDPQFLISFYEKMQSDKGSIPDRFSAQQFSDYHSELNMSSLELGDSALYFCASSLRGTHSYEQYFGPGTRLTVT.

This sequence joins TRBV24-1 and TRBJ1-1; the D is unclear. Germline values: CDR1 KGHDR, CDR2 SFDVKD. This CDR3 region has 13 residues. Trimming cost V 2 bases and J 10 bases, with 13 bases left between them. The CDR3 DNA reads TGTGCCACCAGTGATTCCCATAGCCTACGAGCTTTCTTT. Protein sequence: CATSDSHSLRAFF.

The table lists this clone with a few counts. The rearrangement links TRBV6-2 or TRBV6-3 to TRBJ1-2, with 7 bases fitting TRBD1. The CDR3 length is 12 residues. Per germline, CDR1 MNHEY and CDR2 SVGEGT. Losses at the gene ends were 5 bases for V and 3 bases for J; bases not matched to a gene: 0. CDR3 in DNA: TGTGCCAGCAGTCAGGGGGACTATGGCTACACCTTC. This encodes CASSQGDYGYTF.

V gene TRBV11-2 combines with J gene TRBJ2-7; D is possibly TRBD1 (5 bases). Germline CDR1 reads SGHAT; CDR2 reads FQNNGV. V lost 1 base and J lost 3, with 13 bases in between. CDR3 size: 15 residues. The CDR3 loop reads CASSLATVPFYEQYF. CDR3 coding DNA: TGTGCCAGCAGCTTAGCGACAGTTCCCTTCTACGAGCAGTACTTC.

The chain joins TRBV7-9 to TRBJ2-7; 9 positions agree with TRBD1. V was clipped by 8 bases and J by 6 bases; unmatched bases: 14. The length of the CDR3 is 15 residues. Germline V gene lookup returns CDR1 SEHNR and CDR2 FQNEAQ (reference sequence). CDR3 sequence: CASGATWTGDSEQYF. DNA for the CDR3: TGTGCCAGCGGCGCTACGTGGACAGGGGACAGCGAGCAGTACTTC.

The V call is TRBV7-8, the J call TRBJ1-5; weak D call: TRBD1 (6 bases). The germline V gene encodes CDR1 SGHVS and CDR2 FQNEAQ. Trimming pared 6 bases from V and 2 bases from J, leaving 11 bases between. CDR3 size: 14 residues. The CDR3 protein is CASSSQGGNQPQHF. The CDR3 DNA is TGTGCCAGCAGTTCACAGGGTGGCAATCAGCCCCAGCATTTT.

The chain joins TRBV6-5 to TRBJ1-2; D is perhaps TRBD1 (5 bases). The germline gives CDR1 MNHEY, CDR2 SVGAGI. V lost 6 bases and J lost 7, with 15 bases in between. This CDR3 contains 13 residues. This chain's CDR3 is CASSATRGSGYTF. The CDR3, as DNA: TGTGCCAGCAGCGCAACAAGGGGTAGTGGCTACACCTTC.

This chain links TRBV7-9 with TRBJ2-5; D is uncertain. V dropped 5 bases and J dropped 5 bases, with 15 bases sitting between them. This CDR3 comprises 14 residues. Germline CDR1 reads SEHNR; CDR2 reads FQNEAQ (reference sequence). The CDR3 bases are TGTGCCAGCAGCCGCGAATTAGCAGAGGAGACCCAGTACTTC. This sequence encodes CASSRELAEETQYF.

This clone was detected only a few times. The V and J genes are TRBV5-1 and TRBJ1-4; no clear D. Germline-derived CDR1 and CDR2 are SGHRS and YFSETQ. There are 14 residues in the CDR3. Trimming stripped 6 bases from V and 5 bases from J, with 14 bases between. CDR3 DNA: TGCGCCAGCAATGACGGGGATTTAAATGAAAAACTGTTTTTT. Translation: CASNDGDLNEKLFF.

This rearrangement joins TRBV4-3 to TRBJ2-2, with D tentatively TRBD2 (6 bases). The CDR3 contains 16 residues. CDR1 is LGHNA and CDR2 is YSLEER in the germline V gene. Trimming shortened V by 1 base and J by 1 base, and 10 bases separated the two germline ends. DNA for the CDR3: TGCGCCAGCAGCCAAGGGGACTGGAGGAACACCGGGGAGCTGTTTTTT. Its protein is CASSQGDWRNTGELFF.

CDR3 bases: TGCGCCAGCGGACAGGGGGCGAAGGGAACCGGGGAGCTGTTTTTT. Its translation is CASGQGAKGTGELFF. The rearrangement links TRBV5-1 to TRBJ2-2, with 11 bases lining up with TRBD1. Per the germline V gene, CDR1 is SGHRS and CDR2 is YFSETQ. CDR3 size: 15 residues. J was trimmed by 5 bases and V by 7 bases; bases with no gene match: 7.

The genes are TRBV19 and TRBJ2-7; 9 nucleotides line up with TRBD1. This CDR3 contains 14 residues. Per the germline V gene, CDR1 is LNHDA and CDR2 is SQIVND (reference sequence). J gave up 9 bases and V 1 base, and 7 bases lay outside the gene matches. The CDR3 DNA reads TGTGCCAGTAGTATAGGCCTGGACAGGGGAACGCAGTACTTC. Translation gives CASSIGLDRGTQYF.

The rearrangement links TRBV6-4 to TRBJ2-3; 10 bases line up with TRBD2. CDR3 length equals 16 residues. Germline assignment: CDR1 MRHNA and CDR2 SNTAGT. V was clipped by 0 bases and J by 4 bases; unmatched bases: 4. This CDR3 is CASSDSSSGGSDTQYF. The CDR3, as DNA: TGTGCCAGCAGTGACTCTTCTAGCGGGGGCTCAGATACGCAGTATTTT.

This clone has just one count. The rearrangement links TRBV27 to TRBJ1-1; D possibly corresponds to TRBD1 (5 bases). V lost 6 bases and J 0 bases, leaving 11 bases between the germline ends. In germline, CDR1 is MNHEY, CDR2 SMNVEV (reference sequence). The CDR3 has 14 residues. As DNA, the CDR3 is TGTGCCAGCAGGTCGGGGGGGGTGAACACTGAAGCTTTCTTT. Its translation is CASRSGGVNTEAFF.

V usage is TRBV4-3 and J usage is TRBJ1-1; perhaps TRBD1 as D (5 bases). V lost 2 bases, J lost 8 bases, and 12 bases lay in between. This CDR3 has 13 amino acids. Germline CDR1 LGHNA, CDR2 YSLEER. CDR3 loop: CASSQPPSGEAFF. DNA for the CDR3: TGCGCCAGCAGCCAACCTCCTTCAGGGGAAGCTTTCTTT.

The chain has TRBV10-3 and TRBJ2-2, with no clear D. V was clipped by 10 bases and J by 6 bases, with 9 bases between them. CDR3 length: 11 amino acids. Germline CDR1 reads ENHRY; CDR2 reads SYGVKD. In nucleotides, the CDR3 is TGTGCCAGCCTCCGGGCCGGGGAGCTGTTTTTT. Translated, it gives CASLRAGELFF.

This clone has more than one count but fewer than ten. V and J are TRBV2 and TRBJ2-7; 7 positions agree with TRBD1. J was trimmed by 5 bases and V by 6 bases; bases with no gene match: 10. Germline assignment: CDR1 SNHLY and CDR2 FYNNEI. The CDR3 extends over 14 amino acids. The CDR3 sequence is CASSHRQGIHEQYF. The CDR3 nucleotides read TGTGCCAGCAGCCACCGACAGGGTATCCACGAGCAGTACTTC.

The genes are TRBV11-1 and TRBJ2-5, with D possibly matching TRBD2 (6 bases). This CDR3 has 12 residues. Germline CDR1 reads SGHAT; CDR2 reads FQDESV (reference sequence). V lost 3 bases and J lost 5, with 7 bases in between. The CDR3: CASSLEGETQYF. CDR3 in DNA: TGTGCCAGCAGCTTGGAGGGGGAGACCCAGTACTTC. The full variable domain, in which reference TRBV11-1 and TRBJ2-5 provide the parts outside the CDR3, is EAEVAQSPRYKITEKSQAVAFWCDPISGHATLYWYRQILGQGPELLVQFQDESVVDDSQLPKDRFSAERLKGVDSTLKIQPAELGDSAMYLCASSLEGETQYFGPGTRLLVL.

The genes are TRBV19 and TRBJ1-1; D is ambiguous. The germline V and J ends were trimmed by 1 base and 6 bases, with 9 bases remaining between them. The CDR3 totals 13 residues. CDR1 and CDR2 (germline): LNHDA, SQIVND (reference sequence). The DNA of the CDR3 is TGTGCCAGTAGTATAGTTCGGAGGGCTGAAGCTTTCTTT. Amino acids: CASSIVRRAEAFF.

The V gene is TRBV9, the J gene TRBJ2-3; no firm D call. Germline V CDR1 and CDR2: SGDLS, YYNGEE. The CDR3 sequence is 16 residues long. Deletions cut 3 bases from V and 4 bases from J, with 18 bases between. The CDR3 DNA sequence: TGTGCCAGCAGCGCCCGTCCCCTTAGCACTTCAGATACGCAGTATTTT. Residues: CASSARPLSTSDTQYF.

The chain has TRBV3-1 (or the pseudogene TRBV3-2) and TRBJ2-2; the D is unclear. From germline, CDR1 is LGHDT and CDR2 YNNKEL (reference sequence). V dropped 8 bases and J dropped 7 bases, with 11 bases sitting between them. The CDR3 is made up of 12 amino acids. The DNA for the CDR3 is TGTGCCAGCTCGGCGAGACTCGGGGAGCTGTTTTTT. Translated, it gives CASSARLGELFF.

J is TRBJ1-1 and V is TRBV12-3 or TRBV12-4; D might be TRBD1 (5 bases). The CDR3 length is 12 residues. Trimming left V 5 bases short and J 5 bases short, with 9 bases between. This CDR3 reads CASSDDSTEAFF. In DNA form, the CDR3 reads TGTGCCAGCAGTGATGACAGTACTGAAGCTTTCTTT.

This clone was seen only once. The V gene is TRBV5-1, the J gene TRBJ1-1, with D possibly being TRBD1 (6 bases). CDR3 length: 14 residues. The V gene lost 3 bases and the J gene lost 4 bases, with 13 bases spanning the gap. In germline, CDR1 is SGHRS, CDR2 YFSETQ. This chain's CDR3 is CASSSRDTLTEAFF. The CDR3 DNA reads as TGCGCCAGCAGCTCCCGGGACACCCTCACTGAAGCTTTCTTT.

This chain uses TRBV5-1 with TRBJ1-2; D might be TRBD1 (6 bases). V was trimmed by 6 bases and J by 2 bases, leaving 14 bases between them. The CDR3 has 14 amino acids. Germline V lookup: CDR1 SGHRS, CDR2 YFSETQ. As DNA, the CDR3 is TGCGCCAGCAAGGTGGCAGGGGAGAACTATGGCTACACCTTC. It codes for CASKVAGENYGYTF.

The chain uses TRBV2 and TRBJ1-4; no firm D call. CDR1 and CDR2 from the germline V gene are SNHLY and FYNNEI. The CDR3 extends over 13 amino acids. With 6 bases removed from V and 4 bases from J, the gap between germline ends came to 9 bases. CDR3 protein: CASRPAGNEKLFF. The CDR3 nucleotides are TGTGCCAGCAGACCTGCCGGTAATGAAAAACTGTTTTTT.